This T cell receptor (beta chain) was identified during a study of blood T cell repertoires in COVID-19. Study information: Acute-phase and convalescent COVID-19 samples originated in the United States, Italy and Spain. In each case, the material was cDNA or gDNA derived from T cells, B-cell-depleted T cells, or PBMCs.

In the original workflow: Estimation of nucleated cell counts relied on the amplification of reference gene primers. The table came from immunoSEQ multiplex PCR; TCRdb's copy has only in-frame clones and leaves some out. D and trimming were read from the DNA, whereas the V and J calls and clone size are those reported in that table. Here the sample spans under 85,000 clones, approximately 83% being singletons. The CDR3 is made up of 14 amino acids. CDR1 is LGHDT and CDR2 is YNNKEL in the germline V gene (reference sequence). The V end lost 5 bases, the J end lost 3 bases, and 11 bases lay between the germline ends.

The sample was peripheral blood. V gene TRBV3-1 (or the pseudogene TRBV3-2) combines with J gene TRBJ1-3; D is perhaps TRBD1 (5 bases). This clonotype originated in a human donor in a cohort sampled during active COVID-19. This CDR3 reads CASSSDSFGNTIYF. The CDR3 DNA sequence: TGTGCCAGCAGCTCCGACAGCTTTGGAAACACCATATATTTT.